These 24 T cell receptor beta chains came from one sample sequenced in a study of blood T cells in healthy people across ages. Primed by a sample-barcoded 5' primer and a J-beta primer mix, a second PCR proceeded for about 7 to 12 cycles. Each CDR3 protein gets one entry after TCRdb re-called the 5' RACE reads with MiXCR. The sample lists some 1,500,000 distinct CDR3 sequences; approximately 43% were seen once. Sample: blood. The receptors shown here come from a young woman in good health.

The J gene is TRBJ1-5, the V gene TRBV4-1, with 9 bases aligning to TRBD1. With 4 bases clipped from V and 9 bases from J, the junction kept 10 bases outside the gene matches. Germline values: CDR1 MGHRA, CDR2 YSYEKL. This CDR3 is built from 15 residues. CDR3 nucleotides: TGCGCCAGCAGCCCCGGGACAGGGTCTCGGATGCCCCAGCATTTT. Its protein product is CASSPGTGSRMPQHF.

This clonotype was observed a few times. This chain links TRBV7-8 with TRBJ1-2; 7 bases agree with TRBD1. The V gene end was trimmed by 1 base and the J gene end by 4 bases; junction bases not matched to a gene: 6. CDR1 and CDR2 from the germline V gene are SGHVS and FQNEAQ. This CDR3 comprises 15 residues. CDR3 coding DNA: TGTGCCAGCAGCTTAGAACCAGGGGGTACCTATGGCTACACCTTC. Translated, it gives CASSLEPGGTYGYTF. Filled out from reference TRBV7-8 and TRBJ1-2, the complete variable domain reads GAGVSQSPRYKVAKRGQDVALRCDPISGHVSLFWYQQALGQGPEFLTYFQNEAQLDKSGLPSDRFFAERPEGSVSTLKIQRTQQEDSAVYLCASSLEPGGTYGYTFGSGTRLTVV.

The V and J genes are TRBV9 and TRBJ2-4; 12 nucleotides match TRBD2. The J call may be faulty, since TRBJ2-5 better matches the DNA end. This CDR3 has 16 residues. Germline-derived CDR1 and CDR2 are SGDLS and YYNGEE. The CDR3: CASSVDGLAGPETQYF. Written as DNA, the CDR3 is TGTGCCAGCAGCGTAGATGGACTAGCGGGGCCGGAGACCCAGTACTTC.

The chain joins TRBV25-1 to TRBJ2-1; D is perhaps TRBD1 (6 bases). CDR1 MGHDK and CDR2 SYGVNS come from the germline V gene. V gave up 0 bases and J gave up 8 bases, with 11 bases separating them. The CDR3 spans 14 residues. The CDR3 sequence: CASSEYTGFHEQFF. CDR3 coding DNA: TGTGCCAGCAGTGAATATACAGGGTTCCATGAGCAGTTCTTC.

This chain connects TRBV20-1 to TRBJ2-1; 7 positions match TRBD2. J lost 4 bases, V lost 3 bases, and 6 bases had no gene match. Germline assignment: CDR1 DFQATT and CDR2 SNEGSKA (reference sequence). The length of the CDR3 is 14 residues. For the CDR3, the DNA is TGCAGTGCTAGCCCAAGCGGGGCATACAATGAGCAGTTCTTC. As protein: CSASPSGAYNEQFF.

The J gene is TRBJ2-3, the V gene TRBV5-1, with TRBD2 as a possible D gene (6 bases). The V end was cut by 0 bases, the J end by 7 bases, with 15 bases between. Per germline, CDR1 SGHRS and CDR2 YFSETQ. This CDR3 has 15 amino acids. The CDR3 DNA reads as TGCGCCAGCAGCTTGGATACTAGCAGTCTCAATACGCAGTATTTT. It is translated as CASSLDTSSLNTQYF.

The rearrangement joins TRBV20-1 to TRBJ2-1; TRBD1 aligns across 10 bases. CDR1 and CDR2 (germline): DFQATT, SNEGSKA (reference sequence). The CDR3 is 13 residues long. J gave up 10 bases and V 5 bases, and 8 bases lay outside the gene matches. In DNA, the CDR3 is TGCAGTGCTCAGGAGGACAGGGGGGAAGAGCAGTTCTTC. Amino acid sequence: CSAQEDRGEEQFF.

There are a few counts of this clonotype. The V gene is TRBV10-3, the J gene TRBJ2-1; perhaps TRBD2 as D (5 bases). Germline-derived CDR1 and CDR2 are ENHRY and SYGVKD. This CDR3 has 16 residues. V lost 6 bases and J 7 bases, leaving 22 bases between the germline ends. DNA of the CDR3: TGTGCCATCAGATCCGGACGGGGAAACCGTCTAAATGAGCAGTTCTTC. This translates into CAIRSGRGNRLNEQFF.

A single count supports this clonotype. The chain combines TRBV27 with TRBJ2-3, with 8 bases lining up with TRBD1. V lost 4 bases and J lost 2; bases outside the gene matches: 8. This CDR3 comprises 16 residues. CDR1 and CDR2 from the germline V gene are MNHEY and SMNVEV (reference sequence). The CDR3 spells CASSYGQGRFTDTQYF. The CDR3 region has the DNA TGTGCCAGCAGTTACGGACAGGGACGATTCACAGATACGCAGTATTTT.

This clonotype has just a few counts. V gene TRBV4-2 combines with J gene TRBJ1-2; the D gene is possibly TRBD1 (6 bases). Germline V CDR1 and CDR2: LGHNA, YNFKEQ. This CDR3 contains 16 residues. V shed 3 bases and J shed 8 bases, with 22 bases lying between them. The CDR3 DNA is TGTGCCAGCAGCCAGGCCGGGACATTATTCGCCCTAGGCTACACCTTC. It encodes CASSQAGTLFALGYTF.

Only a few counts were recorded for this clonotype. This rearrangement joins TRBV25-1 to TRBJ1-4, with a weak D call TRBD1 (5 bases). CDR3 length equals 14 residues. V lost 6 bases and J lost 8, with 16 bases in between. Germline V gives CDR1 MGHDK, CDR2 SYGVNS. In DNA form, the CDR3 reads TGTGCCAGCAGCCGGGGGGTCGGTGGAGAAAAACTGTTTTTT. This encodes CASSRGVGGEKLFF. Based on the CDR3 plus reference TRBV25-1 and TRBJ1-4, the full variable domain is EADIYQTPRYLVIGTGKKITLECSQTMGHDKMYWYQQDPGMELHLIHYSYGVNSTEKGDLSSESTVSRIRTEHFPLTLESARPSHTSQYLCASSRGVGGEKLFFGSGTQLSVL.

This clonotype was detected a few times. This chain links TRBV20-1 with TRBJ2-3; 11 bases line up with TRBD2. J was trimmed by 1 base and V by 5 bases; bases with no gene match: 5. In germline, CDR1 is DFQATT, CDR2 SNEGSKA (reference sequence). The CDR3 spans 15 residues. CDR3 sequence: CSALTSGTGTDTQYF. CDR3 sequence (DNA): TGCAGTGCTCTGACTAGCGGGACGGGCACAGATACGCAGTATTTT.

This clonotype has only a few counts. J is TRBJ2-7 and V is TRBV29-1; D is unresolved. The V and J ends lost 7 bases and 4 bases respectively, with 14 bases between them. Germline-derived CDR1 and CDR2 are SQVTM and ANQGSEA. The CDR3 is made up of 12 amino acids. DNA for the CDR3: TGCAGCGCTTTGGGGTCAGAATACGAGCAGTACTTC. Translated: CSALGSEYEQYF.

This clonotype was counted only a few times. The rearrangement joins TRBV29-1 to TRBJ1-1; no reliable D call. Trimming removed 7 bases at V and 0 bases at J, with 9 bases between. The germline V gene has CDR1 SQVTM and CDR2 ANQGSEA. CDR3 length: 12 residues. The CDR3 nucleotides read TGCAGCGGGCAGGAGATGAACACTGAAGCTTTCTTT. It yields the protein CSGQEMNTEAFF.

This clonotype has a handful of counts. The rearrangement links TRBV20-1 to TRBJ2-3; 7 bases align to TRBD2. CDR1 and CDR2 (germline): DFQATT, SNEGSKA (reference sequence). Trimming removed 3 bases from V and 2 bases from J; junction bases left unmatched: 2. CDR3 size: 13 residues. CDR3 in amino acids: CSARGGYTDTQYF. The CDR3 DNA reads as TGCAGTGCTAGGGGGGGGTACACAGATACGCAGTATTTT.

The chain is built from TRBV5-6 and TRBJ1-1; D ambiguous. Germline V gene lookup returns CDR1 SGHDT and CDR2 YYEEEE. V was pared by 3 bases and J by 2 bases, with 20 bases between. The CDR3 length is 17 residues. The CDR3 DNA reads as TGTGCCAGCAGCTCTGTTGTAAGGGCACGAAGAAACACTGAAGCTTTCTTT. It codes for CASSSVVRARRNTEAFF.

CDR3 nucleotide sequence: TGCGCCAGCAGTCCCGGTTCCAGGCTCACTGGGGCCAACGTCCTGACTTTC. Translating gives CASSPGSRLTGANVLTF. The V gene is TRBV4-3, the J gene TRBJ2-6; D is ambiguous. V was trimmed by 6 bases and J by 2 bases, leaving 17 bases between them. The CDR3 covers 17 residues. Germline V gene sequence: CDR1 LGHNA, CDR2 YSLEER.

This clonotype was detected many times. The chain links TRBV2 to TRBJ1-5; a weak D match, TRBD1 (6 bases). Germline CDR1 and CDR2: SNHLY and FYNNEI. The ends were cut back, 6 bases at V and 6 bases at J, with 9 bases in the middle. CDR3 length equals 12 residues. CDR3 nucleotide sequence: TGTGCCAGCAGGAGGGGGGGTCAGCCCCAGCATTTT. It specifies CASRRGGQPQHF.

This clonotype was detected only a few times. This chain joins TRBV29-1 and TRBJ1-6; 7 bases are a match to TRBD1. There are 14 residues in the CDR3. Germline-derived CDR1 and CDR2 are SQVTM and ANQGSEA. V lost 5 bases, J lost 7 bases, and 8 bases stayed unmatched. CDR3 DNA: TGCAGCGTTCGTCTGGCAGGGGGGAATTCACCCCTCCACTTT. Amino acids: CSVRLAGGNSPLHF.

V and J are TRBV27 and TRBJ1-2, with D perhaps matching TRBD1 (5 bases). The V end lost 2 bases, the J end lost 4 bases, and 14 bases lay between the germline ends. The germline V gene has CDR1 MNHEY and CDR2 SMNVEV (reference sequence). CDR3 length: 15 residues. As DNA, the CDR3 is TGTGCCAGCAGTTTAAAGGGTCCAGGGTCCTATGGCTACACCTTC. Translation gives CASSLKGPGSYGYTF.

The CDR3 nucleotides are TGCGCCAGCAGTGACCTTGGGACTTCCCAAGAGACCCAGTACTTC. It specifies CASSDLGTSQETQYF. V gene TRBV10-2 combines with J gene TRBJ2-5, with D possibly TRBD2 on 6 matching bases. CDR1 is WSHSY and CDR2 is SAAADI in the germline V gene. Between the trimmed V and J ends, which lost 3 bases and 1 base, there was a span of 12 bases. The CDR3 loop spans 15 amino acids.

This clonotype has only a few counts. Just one base apart from a much larger clone, this may be a read error. V is TRBV12-3 or TRBV12-4 and J is TRBJ1-5, with a weak D call TRBD1 (5 bases). V was trimmed by 4 bases and J by 5 bases, leaving 6 bases between them. The length of the CDR3 is 12 residues. CDR3 protein: CASSWGYQPQHF. The CDR3, as DNA: TGTGCCAGCAGTTGGGGGTATCAGCCCCAGCATTTT.

Comments on this clonotype: An end of the junction does not agree with germline; a read error may underlie this. The rearrangement links TRBV5-1 to TRBJ2-1; 8 bases are a match to TRBD1. Germline V gene lookup returns CDR1 SGHRS and CDR2 YFSETQ. CDR3 length equals 13 residues. CDR3 in amino acids: CASNLQGANEQFF. CDR3 DNA sequence: TGCGCCAGCAACTTGCAGGGGGCGAATGAGCAGTTCTTC.

The DNA for the CDR3 is TGTGCCAGCATGACTCTCCAAGAGACCCAGTACTTC. Translating gives CASMTLQETQYF. The chain uses TRBV28 and TRBJ2-5; no definite D call. V lost 7 bases, J lost 1 base, and 7 bases lay in between. The CDR3 length is 12 residues. Germline loops: CDR1 MDHEN, CDR2 SYDVKM.